This is a list of T cell receptor beta chains from one sample in a study of neurological immune-mediated disorders. TCRdb itself ran the 5' RACE reads through MiXCR, one entry per CDR3 protein. The data hold 46,000 or so distinct CDR3 sequences, with 3.5% to 5.5% observed a single time. Sequenced: PBMCs. The source is a woman in her sixties or seventies with multiple sclerosis. CDR3s include the opening cysteine and the closing phenylalanine or tryptophan. D genes are given only for firm matches. The size entry is marked missing in some rows and otherwise reads once, few, many or a size class.

J	D	size	V	DNA	CDR3
TRBJ2-3	NA	many	TRBV24-1	TGTGCCACCAGTGATTTGACAGGGATAAGCACAGATACGCAGTATTTT	CATSDLTGISTDTQYF
TRBJ2-1	TRBD2	few	TRBV12-3/TRBV12-4	TGTGCCAGCAGCCCCAGCGGGAGGGCCTACAATGAGCAGTTCTTC	CASSPSGRAYNEQFF
TRBJ2-5	TRBD1	NA	TRBV11-3	TGTGCCAGCAGCGAAAGACAGGGCCTCCAAGAGACCCAGTACTTC	CASSERQGLQETQYF
TRBJ1-1	NA	many	TRBV9	TGTGCCAGCAGCGTCACGGGGGGAACTGAAGCTTTCTTT	CASSVTGGTEAFF
TRBJ2-1	NA	many	TRBV7-8	TGTGCCAGCACCCACGGGACTCTGGTGTCCTACAATGAGCAGTTCTTC	CASTHGTLVSYNEQFF
TRBJ2-1	NA	many	TRBV5-1	TGCGCCAGCAGCTCCGGCTCATTCCAAAATACCTACAATGAGCAGTTCTTC	CASSSGSFQNTYNEQFF
TRBJ2-3	NA	many	TRBV7-2	TGTGCCAGCAGCTTAGTCGATACGCAGTATTTT	CASSLVDTQYF
TRBJ2-5	NA	many	TRBV20-1	TGCCTAGCTCAGGGACCACAAGAGACCCAGTACTTC	CLAQGPQETQYF
TRBJ1-5	NA	NA	TRBV19	TGTGCCAGTAGTATTTCTCGAAATCAGCCCCAGCATTTT	CASSISRNQPQHF
TRBJ2-2	NA	many	TRBV20-1	TGCAGTGCGGCCGGGCCCGACTTCGGGGAGCTGTTTTTT	CSAAGPDFGELFF
TRBJ2-3	NA	few	TRBV27	TGTGCCAGCAGTCCCAGCGGCGTAACCACAGATACGCAGTATTTT	CASSPSGVTTDTQYF